These T cell receptor beta chains were read from a single sample in a study of cytomegalovirus exposure and HLA in healthy donors. Assay used: immunoSEQ multiplex PCR; TCRdb lists only in-frame clones, some missing. The table includes about 180,000 clones, 70% to 80% detected once. The material sequenced was PBMCs. These receptors came from an older woman in good health and CMV-seropositive. Each CDR3 is given without its conserved first and last residue. Fields, in order: J gene, V gene, CDR3 length, CDR3 protein.

j_call: TRBJ2-3; v_call: TRBV11-2; cdr3_length: 16; cdr3_aa: ASSPGLAGGRRTDTQY
j_call: TRBJ2-1; v_call: TRBV7-8; cdr3_length: 12; cdr3_aa: ASSLGRGDNEQF
j_call: TRBJ2-2; v_call: TRBV6-4; cdr3_length: 14; cdr3_aa: ASSAWDRAMAGELF
j_call: TRBJ2-2; v_call: TRBV9; cdr3_length: 12; cdr3_aa: ASSGGLNTGELF
j_call: TRBJ1-2; v_call: TRBV28; cdr3_length: 13; cdr3_aa: ASSSHMTGAYGYT
j_call: TRBJ1-5; v_call: TRBV5-1; cdr3_length: 13; cdr3_aa: ASSLGTGSNQPQH
j_call: TRBJ1-1; v_call: TRBV19; cdr3_length: 11; cdr3_aa: ASSGGIGTEAF
j_call: TRBJ1-5; v_call: TRBV28; cdr3_length: 10; cdr3_aa: AAGISNQPQH
j_call: TRBJ1-4; v_call: TRBV30; cdr3_length: 13; cdr3_aa: AWSRRQGIVEKLF
j_call: TRBJ1-1; v_call: TRBV5-1; cdr3_length: 16; cdr3_aa: ASSRHSPRDRVNTEAF
j_call: TRBJ2-1; v_call: TRBV5-1; cdr3_length: 13; cdr3_aa: ASSLEGQAYNEQF
j_call: TRBJ2-1; v_call: TRBV7-9; cdr3_length: 13; cdr3_aa: ASSSPGTAYNEQF
j_call: TRBJ1-2; v_call: TRBV29-1; cdr3_length: 11; cdr3_aa: SVGTGVSSGYT
j_call: TRBJ2-5; v_call: TRBV28; cdr3_length: 10; cdr3_aa: AAQSPQETQY
j_call: TRBJ2-7; v_call: TRBV27; cdr3_length: 14; cdr3_aa: ASTYGAGAPSYEQY
j_call: TRBJ1-1; v_call: TRBV7-2; cdr3_length: 13; cdr3_aa: ASSLFGGGVTEAF
j_call: TRBJ1-1; v_call: TRBV19; cdr3_length: 11; cdr3_aa: ASSQGGYTEAF
j_call: TRBJ1-2; v_call: TRBV28; cdr3_length: 14; cdr3_aa: ASSNINRGRSHGYT
j_call: TRBJ2-7; v_call: TRBV7-2; cdr3_length: 12; cdr3_aa: ASSLGTSGSEQY
j_call: TRBJ2-2; v_call: TRBV29-1; cdr3_length: 10; cdr3_aa: SVRQGDGELF
j_call: TRBJ2-1; v_call: TRBV10-3; cdr3_length: 11; cdr3_aa: AISGGQDNEQF
j_call: TRBJ1-2; v_call: TRBV30; cdr3_length: 11; cdr3_aa: AWSVVEGFGYT
j_call: TRBJ2-5; v_call: TRBV28; cdr3_length: 12; cdr3_aa: ASSLERGTGTQY
j_call: TRBJ2-2; v_call: TRBV19; cdr3_length: 12; cdr3_aa: ASTYRGRAGELF
j_call: TRBJ2-5; v_call: TRBV2; cdr3_length: 10; cdr3_aa: ASSDNQETQY
j_call: TRBJ1-6; v_call: TRBV7-9; cdr3_length: 12; cdr3_aa: ASSLGQGGSPLH
j_call: TRBJ2-1; v_call: TRBV19; cdr3_length: 11; cdr3_aa: ASRDRGNNEQF
j_call: TRBJ2-3; v_call: TRBV28; cdr3_length: 13; cdr3_aa: ASSLGGQVPDTQY
j_call: TRBJ2-7; v_call: TRBV6-1; cdr3_length: 13; cdr3_aa: ASSTGQGASYEQY
j_call: TRBJ2-2; v_call: TRBV6-1; cdr3_length: 14; cdr3_aa: ASSEPTGTNTGELF
j_call: TRBJ2-6; v_call: TRBV11-2; cdr3_length: 13; cdr3_aa: ASSLTDSGANVLT